This passage covers 6 T cell receptor beta chains from one sample sequenced in a study of CD8 T cells in ankylosing spondylitis (dated by TCRdb to the late 2010s). Libraries were made using 5' RACE. Sequencing was carried out with an Illumina HiSeq 2500. The public sequencing data were trimmed at Q25 with fastp and processed into clonotypes with MiXCR by TCRdb, which kept only in-frame beta chains. Every CDR3 protein is listed once, alongside the most common genes and DNA of its rows. The sample table shows about 250,000 distinct CDR3 sequences, and 30% to 40% are seen once. The ten biggest clones cover roughly 4.2% of the sample. Sequenced input: blood, either unsorted or a sorted T cell fraction (not recorded which). These receptors were taken from a male donor with ankylosing spondylitis or in good health (not recorded which).

In this sample, this clonotype turned up a few times. V gene TRBV11-2 combines with J gene TRBJ2-7, with TRBD1 matching over 10 bases. This CDR3 comprises 16 residues. Losses at the gene ends were 3 bases for V and 3 bases for J; bases not matched to a gene: 8. CDR1 and CDR2 from the germline V gene are SGHAT and FQNNGV. The CDR3 DNA reads as TGTGCCAGCAGCTTGCGGACGGGACAGGGGATCTACGAGCAGTACTTC. Translation: CASSLRTGQGIYEQYF.

In this sample, this clonotype turned up once. The conserved closing phenylalanine or tryptophan is absent in this CDR3, likely reflecting a read error. This rearrangement joins TRBV5-1 to TRBJ1-2; 7 nucleotides line up with TRBD1. CDR1 and CDR2 (germline): SGHRS, YFSETQ. The CDR3 sequence is 12 residues long. The DNA for the CDR3 is TGCGGCAGGGGGTGTAGGCACTATGGCTACACCTTG. Translating gives CGRGCRHYGYTL.

This clonotype was detected a few times. V and J are TRBV27 and TRBJ2-7, with a possible D match to TRBD1 (5 bases). Germline V gene sequence: CDR1 MNHEY, CDR2 SMNVEV (reference sequence). The CDR3 is made up of 16 amino acids. V dropped 0 bases and J dropped 2 bases, with 14 bases sitting between them. CDR3 coding DNA: TGTGCCAGCAGTTTATCGATCGGACACCTGGCCTACGAGCAGTACTTC. Translated: CASSLSIGHLAYEQYF.

V usage is TRBV12-3 or TRBV12-4 and J usage is TRBJ2-1, with D tentatively TRBD1 or TRBD2 (6 bases each). V was cut by 4 bases and J by 10 bases, with 23 bases left in between. The CDR3 spans 16 residues. DNA of the CDR3: TGTGCCAGCAGTTCTTTTTGGGGGGCCCCGGAGGGCGAGCAGTTCTTC. Protein sequence: CASSSFWGAPEGEQFF.

The chain is built from TRBV5-1 and TRBJ1-2; TRBD1 matches at 12 bases. With 1 base clipped from V and 6 bases from J, the junction kept 10 bases outside the gene matches. CDR3 length: 17 residues. The germline V gene has CDR1 SGHRS and CDR2 YFSETQ. CDR3 coding DNA: TGCGCCAGCAGCTTGCTCCCGGGACAGGGGGCCGTGGATGGCTACACCTTC. Its protein product is CASSLLPGQGAVDGYTF.

This sequence joins TRBV20-1 and TRBJ2-3, with 12 bases matching TRBD2. CDR1 and CDR2 (germline): DFQATT, SNEGSKA (reference sequence). The CDR3 has 17 residues. J gave up 5 bases and V 0 bases, and 9 bases lay outside the gene matches. CDR3 region: CSARDPWLAGGRDTQYF. In nucleotides, the CDR3 is TGCAGTGCTAGAGATCCTTGGCTAGCGGGGGGGCGAGATACGCAGTATTTT.